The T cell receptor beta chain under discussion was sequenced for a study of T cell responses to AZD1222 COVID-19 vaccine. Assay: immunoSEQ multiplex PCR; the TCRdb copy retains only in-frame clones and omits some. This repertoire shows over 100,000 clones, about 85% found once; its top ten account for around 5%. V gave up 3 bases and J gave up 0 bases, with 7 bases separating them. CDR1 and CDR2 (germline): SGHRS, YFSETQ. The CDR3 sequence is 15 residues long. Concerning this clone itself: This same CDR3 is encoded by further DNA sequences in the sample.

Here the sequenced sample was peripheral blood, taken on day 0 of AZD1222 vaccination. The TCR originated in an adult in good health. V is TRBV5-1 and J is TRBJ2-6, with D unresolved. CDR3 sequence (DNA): TGCGCCAGCAGCTGGGCCGGCTCTGGGGCCAACGTCCTGACTTTC. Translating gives CASSWAGSGANVLTF.